This TCR beta chain was profiled in a study of CD8+ T cells in alopecia areata. On this clone: The antigen is not known.

Stated treatment: oral pan-JAK inhibitor, 5-10 mg twice daily. Extracted RNA was reverse transcribed, and the resulting cDNA served as sequencing template. The repertoire was sequenced with immunoSEQ multiplex PCR; TCRdb's copy has only in-frame clones and lacks some. The sample includes approximately 200,000 clones, over 40% of them seen just once. Germline assignment: CDR1 SGHVS and CDR2 FNYEAQ. This CDR3 comprises 13 residues. J was trimmed by 8 bases and V by 5 bases; bases with no gene match: 6. Study results and caveats: The study found TCR sharing across patients less clear than in mice, possibly for HLA reasons. Many of the expanded lesional clones endured in scalp and blood while on tofacitinib. Affected lesional scalp, above all in alopecia totalis/universalis, was more clonal than normal scalp. Because one nonresponder was included, the link of baseline CD8+ expansion to response is considered uncertain.

The V and J genes are TRBV7-6 and TRBJ1-2; 9 nucleotides agree with TRBD1. This specimen was CD4+ T cells sorted from blood, taken between weeks 36 and 40, from a patient treated with tofacitinib. This receptor was taken from a human donor with alopecia areata. CDR3 sequence: CASSPGQGLGYTF. In DNA, the CDR3 is TGTGCCAGCAGCCCGGGACAGGGTTTAGGCTACACCTTC.